This is a list of T cell receptor beta chains from one sample in a study of cytomegalovirus exposure and HLA in healthy donors. This table comes from immunoSEQ multiplex PCR, and its TCRdb copy is limited to in-frame clones, with some not included. Of about 140,000 clones in the sample, around 73% were seen once. What was sequenced was PBMCs. The receptors were sampled from a woman aged 40 to 49 in good health and CMV-seronegative. Each CDR3 is given with its conserved first and last residue. The order of the fields is V gene, J gene, clone size, D gene, CDR3 protein, CDR3 DNA. The D gene is left open where the match is weak. Size tells how often a clone was seen (once, few, many) or the class of an expanded clone, and some rows leave it out.

TRBV6-6	TRBJ2-5	NA	TRBD1	CASSRGTEESGETQYF	TGTGCCAGCAGTAGGGGGACAGAAGAGTCGGGGGAGACCCAGTACTTC
TRBV10-3	TRBJ1-2	NA	NA	CAISEINRPGPISDYGYTF	TGTGCCATCAGTGAGATCAATCGACCAGGGCCGATTAGTGACTATGGCTACACCTTC
TRBV9	TRBJ1-3	NA	TRBD1	CASSVPRQGSPSGGNTIYF	TGTGCCAGCAGCGTACCGAGACAGGGGTCACCCTCGGGAGGAAACACCATATATTTT
TRBV4-3	TRBJ2-1	NA	TRBD1	CASSPGQGDYNEQFF	TGCGCCAGCAGCCCGGGACAGGGGGACTACAATGAGCAGTTCTTC
TRBV7-9	TRBJ1-5	NA	TRBD1	CASSLVGGQPQHF	TGTGCCAGCAGCTTAGTAGGGGGCCAGCCCCAGCATTTT
TRBV5-3	TRBJ2-3	once	TRBD2	CARMPAGGGGDTQYF	TGTGCCAGAATGCCTGCTGGCGGGGGAGGAGATACGCAGTATTTT
TRBV27	TRBJ2-2	few	NA	CASSPTGGLMNTGELFF	TGTGCCAGCAGCCCGACGGGGGGCCTAATGAACACCGGGGAGCTGTTTTTT
TRBV7-9	TRBJ1-6	once	TRBD1	CASSQGTGDNSPLHF	TGTGCCAGCAGCCAGGGGACAGGGGATAATTCACCCCTCCACTTT
TRBV5-1	TRBJ1-1	NA	NA	CASSLLAGNTEAFF	TGCGCCAGCAGCTTGTTGGCGGGTAACACTGAAGCTTTCTTT
TRBV9	TRBJ2-5	NA	NA	CASSLQGHEGETQYF	TGTGCCAGCAGCTTACAGGGACACGAAGGGGAGACCCAGTACTTC
TRBV5-4	TRBJ2-7	NA	NA	CASSLGGADYEQYF	TGTGCCAGCAGCTTGGGCGGGGCAGACTACGAGCAGTACTTC
TRBV5-6	TRBJ1-5	NA	TRBD1	CASSQQGWFNQPQHF	TGTGCCAGCAGCCAACAGGGGTGGTTCAATCAGCCCCAGCATTTT
TRBV19	TRBJ2-5	NA	NA	CASSTTGLSQETQYF	TGTGCCAGCTCGACAACAGGGCTTTCCCAAGAGACCCAGTACTTC
TRBV5-1	TRBJ2-3	NA	TRBD2	CASSLATSGVDTQYF	TGCGCCAGCAGCTTGGCGACTAGCGGGGTAGATACGCAGTATTTT
TRBV5-1	TRBJ1-5	once	NA	CASSLVPGEGQPQHF	TGCGCCAGCAGCTTGGTCCCAGGCGAGGGACAGCCCCAGCATTTT
TRBV4-1	TRBJ2-2	NA	TRBD2	CASSARDYGTGELFF	TGCGCCAGCAGCGCCCGGGACTACGGCACCGGGGAGCTGTTTTTT
TRBV5-1	TRBJ1-1	NA	TRBD1	CASSRGTGVNTEAFF	TGCGCCAGCAGCCGCGGTACAGGGGTGAACACTGAAGCTTTCTTT
TRBV5-1	TRBJ2-3	NA	TRBD1	CASSLGGQGATDTQYF	TGCGCCAGCAGCTTGGGAGGACAGGGGGCGACAGATACGCAGTATTTT
TRBV6-5	TRBJ2-5	once	NA	CASRNTGTQETQYF	TGTGCCAGCAGGAACACAGGGACCCAAGAGACCCAGTACTTC
TRBV19	TRBJ1-3	NA	TRBD1	CASSYGQQGAGNTIYF	TGTGCCAGTAGTTACGGACAACAGGGGGCTGGAAACACCATATATTTT
TRBV28	TRBJ1-6	NA	NA	CASSFTAQHNSPLHF	TGTGCCAGCAGTTTTACAGCCCAACATAATTCACCCCTCCACTTT
TRBV5-1	TRBJ1-1	NA	NA	CASSLSKGDVFVGGPSNTEAFF	TGCGCCAGCAGCTTGTCTAAGGGGGACGTATTCGTAGGGGGACCCTCGAACACTGAAGCTTTCTTT